This TCR beta chain was found in a study of shared clonotypes between healthy human individuals. The data were produced by immunoSEQ multiplex PCR, yet TCRdb's version contains in-frame clones alone and is incomplete. The data hold 730,000 or so clones, with approximately 79% observed a single time. Germline-derived CDR1 and CDR2 are SNHLY and FYNNEI. This CDR3 is built from 13 residues. V lost 3 bases and J lost 6, with 9 bases in between. The rearrangement joins TRBV2 to TRBJ1-5; D is undetermined. Sequencing used memory CD4+ T cells sorted from blood. Sample subset: CD45RA-negative fraction. The origin of this receptor is a woman in her twenties or thirties in good health. This CDR3 is CASSDVGFQPQHF. Here the CDR3 DNA reads TGTGCCAGCAGTGACGTAGGGTTTCAGCCCCAGCATTTT.